What follows is one T cell receptor (beta chain) and its context. Its target is unknown. Germline CDR1 MNHEY, CDR2 SMNVEV (reference sequence). The length of the CDR3 is 15 residues. Trimming removed 0 bases from V and 3 bases from J, with 11 bases in between. In TCRdb, the reads were re-called with MiXCR into one record per CDR3 protein. The repertoire holds fewer than 900,000 distinct CDR3 sequences, with 29% as singletons. This sample is drawn from a study of T cell repertoires in cytomegalovirus infection. Overall study results and limits: Dominant in the ex vivo response were TCR beta clonotypes restricted by HLA-C and specific for CMV.

The clonotype comes from a human donor in good health (CMV status not recorded). Some clones in this sample may be carry-over from other donors' samples. This chain uses TRBV27 with TRBJ1-2; the D is unclear. The sequencing here drew on cultured CD8+ T cells from PBMCs, taken from culture after CMV antigen stimulation. DNA of the CDR3: TGTGCCAGCAGTTTATCGGCGGGATTTGACTATGGCTACACCTTC. Its translation: CASSLSAGFDYGYTF.